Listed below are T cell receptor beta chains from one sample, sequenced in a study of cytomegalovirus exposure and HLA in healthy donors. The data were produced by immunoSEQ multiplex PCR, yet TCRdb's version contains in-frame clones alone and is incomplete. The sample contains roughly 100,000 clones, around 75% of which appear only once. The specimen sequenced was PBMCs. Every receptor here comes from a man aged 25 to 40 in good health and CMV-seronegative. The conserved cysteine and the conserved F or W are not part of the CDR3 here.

cdr3_aa: ASSLGSADYEQY
j_call: TRBJ2-7
v_call: TRBV5-4

cdr3_aa: ASSLGASGSNNEQF
j_call: TRBJ2-1
v_call: TRBV7-6

cdr3_aa: ASSYSTGVNEKLF
j_call: TRBJ1-4
v_call: TRBV6-5

cdr3_aa: AISGSERVAGTNEQF
j_call: TRBJ2-1
v_call: TRBV10-3

cdr3_aa: ASSPGRDQPQH
j_call: TRBJ1-5
v_call: TRBV18

cdr3_aa: SARASYEQY
j_call: TRBJ2-7
v_call: TRBV29-1

cdr3_aa: ASSFFTPGEQY
j_call: TRBJ2-7
v_call: TRBV28

cdr3_aa: ASSVAGGSSSYEQY
j_call: TRBJ2-7
v_call: TRBV9

cdr3_aa: ASSSGLAGAGEQF
j_call: TRBJ2-1
v_call: TRBV13

cdr3_aa: SSSLVFMNTEAF
j_call: TRBJ1-1
v_call: TRBV7-9

cdr3_aa: ACRGRSTDTQY
j_call: TRBJ2-3
v_call: TRBV19

cdr3_aa: AWSVRYNEKLF
j_call: TRBJ1-4
v_call: TRBV30

cdr3_aa: ASSPKSGQGNYGYT
j_call: TRBJ1-2
v_call: TRBV7-2

cdr3_aa: ASSLPGSGANVLT
j_call: TRBJ2-6
v_call: TRBV5-4

cdr3_aa: SSSPQARDEQY
j_call: TRBJ2-7
v_call: TRBV7-9

cdr3_aa: ASSGGTGREETQY
j_call: TRBJ2-5
v_call: TRBV2

cdr3_aa: ASSLGATSLGTDTQY
j_call: TRBJ2-3
v_call: TRBV5-1

cdr3_aa: AISIPGGTEAF
j_call: TRBJ1-1
v_call: TRBV10-3

cdr3_aa: SVGGAGGYT
j_call: TRBJ1-2
v_call: TRBV29-1

cdr3_aa: SPNPTGATANTEAF
j_call: TRBJ1-1
v_call: TRBV29-1

cdr3_aa: ASSLGLAVTRAYEQY
j_call: TRBJ2-7
v_call: TRBV5-4

cdr3_aa: ASSQEVHRAGRTDTQY
j_call: TRBJ2-3
v_call: TRBV4-3

cdr3_aa: ASSQDLPGMISTDTQY
j_call: TRBJ2-3
v_call: TRBV4-3

cdr3_aa: ASSFSADTQY
j_call: TRBJ2-3
v_call: TRBV7-9

cdr3_aa: ASSLVAGGTDTQY
j_call: TRBJ2-3
v_call: TRBV5-1

cdr3_aa: ATSSPGGGLDTQY
j_call: TRBJ2-3
v_call: TRBV15

cdr3_aa: ASSAETGTNEQF
j_call: TRBJ2-1
v_call: TRBV9

cdr3_aa: ASRGHPGTGSYEQY
j_call: TRBJ2-7
v_call: TRBV19

cdr3_aa: AWSRNRGEQY
j_call: TRBJ2-7
v_call: TRBV30

cdr3_aa: ASSEFERALSGANVLT
j_call: TRBJ2-6
v_call: TRBV25-1

cdr3_aa: ASSYSTGGDQPQH
j_call: TRBJ1-5
v_call: TRBV6-5

cdr3_aa: ASSEVPGDGGYT
j_call: TRBJ1-2
v_call: TRBV6-5

cdr3_aa: ASSPHGSREETQY
j_call: TRBJ2-5
v_call: TRBV9

cdr3_aa: ASSEAIAGLTEAF
j_call: TRBJ1-1
v_call: TRBV2

cdr3_aa: ASWAAGTSGINTDTQY
j_call: TRBJ2-3
v_call: TRBV2

cdr3_aa: AWSGTFSGYT
j_call: TRBJ1-2
v_call: TRBV30

cdr3_aa: ASSQTGTDYGYT
j_call: TRBJ1-2
v_call: TRBV4-1

cdr3_aa: ASSSGGRAF
j_call: TRBJ1-1
v_call: TRBV6-6

cdr3_aa: ASSDSLSGAWEF
j_call: TRBJ2-1
v_call: TRBV10-2

cdr3_aa: ASSYSDISGNTIY
j_call: TRBJ1-3
v_call: TRBV6-5

cdr3_aa: ASSLRTGDNTGELF
j_call: TRBJ2-2
v_call: TRBV7-6

cdr3_aa: ASSTGQGGSDTQY
j_call: TRBJ2-3
v_call: TRBV5-1

cdr3_aa: ASSLEAGGPSHEQF
j_call: TRBJ2-1
v_call: TRBV5-1

cdr3_aa: ASSEYQAAYNEQF
j_call: TRBJ2-1
v_call: TRBV10-1

cdr3_aa: ASSRGLVFFNEQF
j_call: TRBJ2-1
v_call: TRBV5-8

cdr3_aa: ASRTGPVYGYT
j_call: TRBJ1-2
v_call: TRBV6-5

cdr3_aa: ASSSGWEGTEAF
j_call: TRBJ1-1
v_call: TRBV5-1

cdr3_aa: ASSQDGSGANVLT
j_call: TRBJ2-6
v_call: TRBV5-4

cdr3_aa: AWSVKADSPLH
j_call: TRBJ1-6
v_call: TRBV30

cdr3_aa: ASSVTGTAANEAF
j_call: TRBJ1-1
v_call: TRBV19

cdr3_aa: ASGRAGLETQY
j_call: TRBJ2-5
v_call: TRBV14

cdr3_aa: ASSPYRLTGGEGYGYT
j_call: TRBJ1-2
v_call: TRBV9

cdr3_aa: ASSLEGQGNEKLF
j_call: TRBJ1-4
v_call: TRBV5-1

cdr3_aa: ASSPSVPGEQY
j_call: TRBJ2-7
v_call: TRBV6-6

cdr3_aa: ASSLGRDRVTEAF
j_call: TRBJ1-1
v_call: TRBV13

cdr3_aa: ASGRTGGFYEQY
j_call: TRBJ2-7
v_call: TRBV25-1

cdr3_aa: ASSPAGTRRLSNTEAF
j_call: TRBJ1-1
v_call: TRBV18

cdr3_aa: ASSLGAVAGPYEQY
j_call: TRBJ2-7
v_call: TRBV7-2

cdr3_aa: ASKRKWGETQY
j_call: TRBJ2-5
v_call: TRBV2